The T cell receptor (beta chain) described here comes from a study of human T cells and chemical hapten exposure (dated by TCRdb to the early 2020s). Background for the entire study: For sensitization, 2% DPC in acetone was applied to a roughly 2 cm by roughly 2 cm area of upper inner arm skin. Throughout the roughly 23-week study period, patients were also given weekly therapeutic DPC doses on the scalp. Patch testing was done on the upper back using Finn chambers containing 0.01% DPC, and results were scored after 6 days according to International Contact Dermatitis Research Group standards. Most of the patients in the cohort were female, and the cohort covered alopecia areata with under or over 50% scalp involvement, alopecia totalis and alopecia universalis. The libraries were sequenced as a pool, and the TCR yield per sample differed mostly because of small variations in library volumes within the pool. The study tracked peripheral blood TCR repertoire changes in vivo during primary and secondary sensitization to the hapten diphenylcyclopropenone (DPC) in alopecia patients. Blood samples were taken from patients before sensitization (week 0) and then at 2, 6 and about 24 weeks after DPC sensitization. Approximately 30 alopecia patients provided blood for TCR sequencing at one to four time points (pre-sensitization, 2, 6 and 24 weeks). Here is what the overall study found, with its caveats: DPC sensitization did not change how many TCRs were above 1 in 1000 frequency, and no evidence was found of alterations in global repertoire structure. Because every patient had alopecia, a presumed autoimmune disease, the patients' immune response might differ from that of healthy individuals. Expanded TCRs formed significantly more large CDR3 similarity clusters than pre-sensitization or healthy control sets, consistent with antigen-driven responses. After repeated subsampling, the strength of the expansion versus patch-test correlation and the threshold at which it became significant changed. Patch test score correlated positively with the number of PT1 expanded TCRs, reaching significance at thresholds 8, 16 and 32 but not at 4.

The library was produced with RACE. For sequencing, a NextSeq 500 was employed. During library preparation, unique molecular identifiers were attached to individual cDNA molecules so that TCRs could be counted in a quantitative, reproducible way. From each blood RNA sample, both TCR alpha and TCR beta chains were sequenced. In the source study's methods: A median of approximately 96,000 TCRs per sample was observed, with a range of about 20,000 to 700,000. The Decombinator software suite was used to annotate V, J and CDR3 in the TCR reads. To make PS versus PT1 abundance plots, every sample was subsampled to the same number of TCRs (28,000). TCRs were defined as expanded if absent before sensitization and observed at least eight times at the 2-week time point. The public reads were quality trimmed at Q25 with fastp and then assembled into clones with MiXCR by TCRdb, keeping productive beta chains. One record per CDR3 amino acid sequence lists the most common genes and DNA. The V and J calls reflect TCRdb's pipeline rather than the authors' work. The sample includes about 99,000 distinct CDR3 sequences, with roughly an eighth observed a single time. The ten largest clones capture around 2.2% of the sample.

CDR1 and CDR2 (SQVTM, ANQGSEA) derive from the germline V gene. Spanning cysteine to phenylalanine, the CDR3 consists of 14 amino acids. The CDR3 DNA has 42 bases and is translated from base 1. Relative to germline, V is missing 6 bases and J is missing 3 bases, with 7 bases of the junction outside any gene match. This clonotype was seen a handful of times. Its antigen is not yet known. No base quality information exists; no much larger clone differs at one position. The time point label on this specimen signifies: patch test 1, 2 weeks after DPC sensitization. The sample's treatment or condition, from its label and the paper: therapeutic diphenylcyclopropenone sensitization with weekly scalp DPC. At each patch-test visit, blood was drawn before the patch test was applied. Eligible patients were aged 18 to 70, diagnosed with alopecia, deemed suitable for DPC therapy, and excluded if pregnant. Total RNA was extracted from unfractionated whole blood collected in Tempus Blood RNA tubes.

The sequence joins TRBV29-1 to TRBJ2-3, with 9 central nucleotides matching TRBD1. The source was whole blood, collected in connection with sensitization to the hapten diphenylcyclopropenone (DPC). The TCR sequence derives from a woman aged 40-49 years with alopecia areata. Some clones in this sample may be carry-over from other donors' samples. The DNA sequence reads TGCAGCGTGAGGGCACAGGGGGCAACAGATACGCAGTATTTT. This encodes CSVRAQGATDTQYF.